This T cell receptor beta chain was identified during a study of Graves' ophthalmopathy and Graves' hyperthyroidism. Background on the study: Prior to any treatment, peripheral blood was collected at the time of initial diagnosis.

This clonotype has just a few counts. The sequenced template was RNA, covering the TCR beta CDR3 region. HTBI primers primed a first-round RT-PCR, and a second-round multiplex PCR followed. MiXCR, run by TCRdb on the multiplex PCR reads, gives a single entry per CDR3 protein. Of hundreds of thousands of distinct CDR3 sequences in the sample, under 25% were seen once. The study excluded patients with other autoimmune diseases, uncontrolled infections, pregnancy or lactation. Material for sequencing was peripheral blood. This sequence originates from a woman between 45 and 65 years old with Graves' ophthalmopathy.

The CDR3 DNA follows: TGTGCCAGCAGTGAATATGTCCCCCTCGAGCAGTACTTC. As protein: CASSEYVPLEQYF. The V call is TRBV25-1, the J call TRBJ2-7, with D hard to call. Trimming cost V 0 bases and J 6 bases, with 9 bases left between them. CDR1 is MGHDK, CDR2 SYGVNS, per germline. This CDR3 is 13 amino acids long.